The entry below describes one TCR beta chain. Its antigen is unidentified. Primers included in the PCR were 60 Vbeta and 13 Jbeta primers. The data were produced by immunoSEQ multiplex PCR, yet TCRdb's version contains in-frame clones alone and is incomplete. The sample records a few hundred thousand clones, around 90% being singletons. The entry originates in a study of cytomegalovirus exposure and HLA in healthy donors. Study results and limitations: Further analysis, carried out later, found HLA-associated TCR beta chains more clonally expanded than equally common other chains.

These donors, healthy bone marrow donors, were studied. This sequence was found in a girl aged 2 to 9 in good health and CMV-seronegative. The sequencing sample was made of PBMCs.

CDR3 region: CASSFSWEETQYF. As DNA, the CDR3 is TGTGCCAGCAGCTTTAGCTGGGAAGAGACCCAGTACTTC. This chain uses TRBV5-6 with TRBJ2-5; no clear D gene. CDR3 length: 13 amino acids. V lost 2 bases and J 3 bases, leaving 8 bases between the germline ends. CDR1 is SGHDT and CDR2 is YYEEEE in the germline V gene. Filled out from reference TRBV5-6 and TRBJ2-5, the complete variable domain reads DAGVTQSPTHLIKTRGQQVTLRCSPKSGHDTVSWYQQALGQGPQFIFQYYEEEERQRGNFPDRFSGHQFPNYSSELNVNALLLGDSALYLCASSFSWEETQYFGPGTRLLVL.